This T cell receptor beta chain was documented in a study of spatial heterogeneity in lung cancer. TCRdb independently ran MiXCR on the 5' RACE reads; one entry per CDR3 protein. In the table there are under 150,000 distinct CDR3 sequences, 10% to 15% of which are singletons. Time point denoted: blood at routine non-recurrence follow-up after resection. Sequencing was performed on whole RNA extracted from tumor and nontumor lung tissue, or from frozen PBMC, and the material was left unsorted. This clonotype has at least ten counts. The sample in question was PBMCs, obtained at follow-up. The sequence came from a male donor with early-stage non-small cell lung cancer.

The CDR3 DNA is TGTGCCAGCAGCACCCAGACCGGCCCGGGGAGCACAGATACGCAGTATTTT. This sequence encodes CASSTQTGPGSTDTQYF. The chain recombines TRBV7-2 with TRBJ2-3; D is perhaps TRBD2 (5 bases). CDR1 and CDR2 (germline): SGHTA, FQGNSA. V dropped 5 bases and J dropped 0 bases, with 18 bases sitting between them. The CDR3 consists of 17 residues. The whole variable domain, remainder taken from reference TRBV7-2 and TRBJ2-3, is GAGVSQSPSNKVTEKGKDVELRCDPISGHTALYWYRQSLGQGLEFLIYFQGNSAPDKSGLPSDRFSAERTGGSVSTLTIQRTQQEDSAVYLCASSTQTGPGSTDTQYFGPGTRLTVL.